This record looks at one TCR beta chain sequence and its context. Its cognate antigen is unknown. The sample comes from a study of cytomegalovirus exposure and HLA in healthy donors. Study findings and constraints: A later analysis found that most CMV-associated TCR beta chains appeared HLA-restricted.

Both 60 Vbeta primers and 13 Jbeta primers went into the PCR. The table came from immunoSEQ multiplex PCR; TCRdb's copy has only in-frame clones and leaves some out. The sample consists of fewer than 200,000 clones, less than 90% of them appearing once. The TCR sequence derives from a woman between 45 and 65 years old in good health and CMV-seropositive. Input material: PBMCs.

The CDR3 loop reads CASSPYRVSNTEAFF. DNA for the CDR3: TGTGCCAGCAGCCCATACAGGGTGTCGAACACTGAAGCTTTCTTT. The J gene is TRBJ1-1, the V gene TRBV9, with D perhaps matching TRBD1 (6 bases). Germline V gene data show CDR1 as SGDLS and CDR2 as YYNGEE. The length of the CDR3 is 15 residues. V lost 4 bases, J lost 1 base, and 14 bases lay in between.